This TCR beta chain emerged from a study of T cells in localized non-small cell lung cancer. Notes on the study in general: Increased T cell density in blood showed an association with longer overall survival. Of the tissues analyzed, uninvolved adjacent lung showed maximal T cell clonality, greater than tumor. Adjacent lung had a median roughly 61 of the 100 largest tumor clones. The study sequenced only one region of the tumor. As a result, intratumor heterogeneity could not be excluded and remains possible.

Details on this clone: Its specificity is not known.

CDR1 MRHNA and CDR2 SNTAGT come from the germline V gene. CDR3 length: 14 residues. The ends lost 2 bases at V and 8 bases at J; junction bases unmatched: 8. The table came from immunoSEQ multiplex PCR; TCRdb's copy has only in-frame clones and leaves some out. The repertoire holds 40,000 to 65,000 clones, with around 90% as singletons. The chain links TRBV6-4 to TRBJ1-2, with 7 bases aligning to TRBD1. The starting material was PBMCs, obtained before any cancer treatment. This clonotype originated in a female donor with stage II lung adenocarcinoma. The CDR3 protein is CASSDTGTVEGYTF. CDR3 sequence (DNA): TGTGCCAGCAGTGACACCGGGACAGTTGAAGGCTACACCTTC.